This T cell receptor (beta chain) came from a study of T cells in Graves' hyperthyroidism and ophthalmopathy. This CDR3 has 12 residues. V shed 8 bases and J shed 4 bases, with 11 bases lying between them. Germline-derived CDR1 and CDR2 are LGHDT and YNNKEL (reference sequence). Researchers took RNA transcripts and amplified the TCR beta CDR3 regions from them. The study used the HTBI primer set for a first-round RT-PCR of the TCR CDR3. Via MiXCR, TCRdb re-called the multiplex PCR reads, giving one row per CDR3 protein. The table records around 690,000 distinct CDR3 sequences, roughly a sixth of them present only once.

The chain recombines TRBV3-1 with TRBJ1-1, with D perhaps matching TRBD1 (5 bases). The sequence was collected from a man over 45 with Graves' hyperthyroidism. Source material: blood. CDR3: CASVGRGTEAFF. The DNA for the CDR3 is TGTGCCAGCGTAGGGAGGGGCACTGAAGCTTTCTTT.